The present T cell receptor beta chain was sequenced within a study of blood T cell repertoires in COVID-19. Study overall: The United States, Italy and Spain supplied acute and convalescent COVID-19 samples. PBMCs, B-cell-depleted T cells, or T cells provided the cDNA or gDNA that made up the material.

V gave up 6 bases and J gave up 5 bases; unmatched junction bases: 6. This CDR3 contains 15 residues. Germline-derived CDR1 and CDR2 are LGHNT and FRNRAP. Study members were between about 18 and 95 years old and lived in around 24 US regions. How the authors handled the data: Amplification with reference gene primers provided the estimates of nucleated cell counts. The repertoire was sequenced with immunoSEQ multiplex PCR; TCRdb's copy has only in-frame clones and lacks some. V and J calls plus clone size are reproduced from that table; the DNA served to infer D and trimming. The sample lists roughly 250,000 clones, roughly 90% occurring once.

J is TRBJ1-6 and V is TRBV12-5; the match to TRBD1 covers 8 bases. This receptor was identified in a woman aged 40 to 50 with acute COVID-19. The sequencing input was PBMCs or T cells enriched from blood (not recorded which). The CDR3 here is CASGPGTGDNSPLHF. The CDR3 nucleotides read TGTGCTAGTGGCCCTGGGACAGGAGATAATTCACCCCTCCACTTT.